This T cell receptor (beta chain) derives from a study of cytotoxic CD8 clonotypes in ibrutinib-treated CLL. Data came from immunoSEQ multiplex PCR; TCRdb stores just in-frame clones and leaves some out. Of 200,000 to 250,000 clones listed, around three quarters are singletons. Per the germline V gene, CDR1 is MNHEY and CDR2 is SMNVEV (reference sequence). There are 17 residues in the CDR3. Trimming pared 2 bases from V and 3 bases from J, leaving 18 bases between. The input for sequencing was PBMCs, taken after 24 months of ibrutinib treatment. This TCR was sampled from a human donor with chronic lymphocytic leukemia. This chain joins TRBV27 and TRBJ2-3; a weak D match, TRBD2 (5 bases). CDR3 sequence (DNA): TGTGCCAGCAGTTTACATAGGTCGAGTGACTATACAGATACGCAGTATTTT. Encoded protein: CASSLHRSSDYTDTQYF.